The rows below give T cell receptor beta chains drawn from one sample of a study of blood T cell repertoires in COVID-19. TCRdb's table, derived via immunoSEQ multiplex PCR, lists solely in-frame clones and lacks some. The repertoire holds fewer than 600,000 clones, around nine tenths seen once, with 1.5% to 2% in the top ten. The material sequenced was PBMCs or T cells enriched from blood (not recorded which). The receptor source for this set is a woman in her 40s who had recovered from COVID-19. The CDR3 runs from the conserved cysteine through the conserved F or W. A D gene is named only where the DNA matches it firmly. The size field is filled for only some rows; it gives once, few, many or a size class.

- | TRBJ2-7 | TRBV6-2/TRBV6-3 | - | CASSSQGYEQYF | TGTGCCAGCAGTTCCCAGGGCTACGAGCAGTACTTC
- | TRBJ1-5 | TRBV19 | TRBD1 | CASSMADRVYNQPQHF | TGTGCCAGTAGTATGGCGGACAGGGTTTACAATCAGCCCCAGCATTTT
- | TRBJ1-4 | TRBV4-3 | TRBD1 | CASSQEGGYNEKLFF | TGCGCCAGCAGCCAAGAAGGGGGCTATAATGAAAAACTGTTTTTT
- | TRBJ2-7 | TRBV7-9 | TRBD2 | CASSSALLAGVSYEQYF | TGTGCCAGCAGCTCAGCCCTACTAGCGGGAGTATCGTACGAGCAGTACTTC
once | TRBJ2-2 | TRBV25-1 | TRBD1 | CASSVAGGANTGELFF | TGTGCCAGCAGTGTGGCAGGGGGTGCGAACACCGGGGAGCTGTTTTTT
- | TRBJ2-3 | TRBV30 | - | CAWIPKGKDTQYF | TGTGCCTGGATCCCCAAGGGGAAAGATACGCAGTATTTT
- | TRBJ1-2 | TRBV12-3/TRBV12-4 | TRBD1 | CASRTGIHYGYTF | TGTGCCAGCAGGACAGGGATTCACTATGGCTACACCTTC
- | TRBJ2-2 | TRBV14 | TRBD2 | CASSQVRLAETGELFF | TGTGCCAGCAGCCAAGTAAGACTAGCGGAGACCGGGGAGCTGTTTTTT
- | TRBJ2-2 | TRBV7-7 | - | CASSLTSANTGELFF | TGTGCTAGCAGCTTAACCAGCGCGAACACCGGGGAGCTGTTTTTT
- | TRBJ2-7 | TRBV7-2 | - | CASSPRPGSGREQYF | TGTGCCAGCAGCCCCAGACCGGGGTCGGGAAGGGAGCAGTACTTC
- | TRBJ2-7 | TRBV19 | - | CASSIDRRAVYEQYF | TGTGCCAGTAGTATAGATCGAAGAGCGGTCTACGAGCAGTACTTC
- | TRBJ2-2 | TRBV19 | TRBD1 | CASKGQGYAGELFF | TGTGCCAGTAAGGGACAGGGGTACGCCGGGGAGCTGTTTTTT
- | TRBJ1-2 | TRBV18 | TRBD1 | CATPRRDRGGKSVYGYTF | TGTGCCACCCCCCGGAGGGACAGGGGAGGAAAGTCGGTCTATGGCTACACCTTC
- | TRBJ1-1 | TRBV12-3/TRBV12-4 | - | CASSPFLTEAFF | TGTGCCAGCAGTCCGTTTTTGACTGAAGCTTTCTTT
- | TRBJ1-6 | TRBV11-2 | - | CASSLDSLNSPLHF | TGTGCCAGCAGCTTGGACAGCCTAAATTCACCCCTCCACTTT
- | TRBJ1-5 | TRBV7-2 | - | CASSLMAGKNQPQHF | TGTGCCAGCAGCTTAATGGCAGGGAAGAATCAGCCCCAGCATTTT
few | TRBJ2-7 | TRBV7-7 | TRBD1 | CASSQGTGSSYEQYF | TGTGCCAGCAGCCAAGGGACAGGGAGCTCCTACGAGCAGTACTTC
- | TRBJ2-7 | TRBV19 | TRBD1 | CASSRIPGQGNYEQYF | TGTGCCAGTAGCAGGATACCGGGACAGGGGAACTACGAGCAGTACTTC
- | TRBJ2-7 | TRBV4-3 | TRBD2 | CASSQELAGRGSSYEQYF | TGCGCCAGCAGCCAAGAGCTAGCGGGGAGAGGGAGCTCCTACGAGCAGTACTTC
- | TRBJ1-1 | TRBV27 | - | CASSLRFSGRDTEAFF | TGTGCCAGCAGTTTACGGTTTTCAGGGAGGGATACTGAAGCTTTCTTT
- | TRBJ1-6 | TRBV15 | - | CATSSVKWGQGNSPLHF | TGTGCCACCAGCAGTGTCAAGTGGGGCCAAGGGAATTCACCCCTCCACTTT
- | TRBJ1-1 | TRBV9 | - | CASSVMSDTEAFF | TGTGCCAGCAGCGTAATGAGTGACACTGAAGCTTTCTTT
few | TRBJ2-1 | TRBV6-1 | TRBD2 | CASSEFRGRAGEQFF | TGTGCCAGCAGTGAATTTCGCGGGAGGGCGGGTGAGCAGTTCTTC
- | TRBJ1-1 | TRBV5-1 | TRBD1 | CASSSDRGTEAFF | TGCGCCAGCAGCTCCGACAGGGGCACTGAAGCTTTCTTT
few | TRBJ1-1 | TRBV10-2 | - | CASSPAGGGTEAFF | TGCGCCAGCAGTCCCGCGGGGGGGGGCACTGAAGCTTTCTTT
- | TRBJ1-1 | TRBV29-1 | - | CSVDGLADTEAFF | TGCAGCGTTGATGGTCTTGCGGACACTGAAGCTTTCTTT
once | TRBJ2-1 | TRBV20-1 | TRBD2 | CSASSLAGVSYYNEQFF | TGCAGTGCTAGTTCCCTAGCGGGAGTGTCGTACTACAATGAGCAGTTCTTC
- | TRBJ1-3 | TRBV2 | TRBD1 | CASSEFPGQGSGNTIYF | TGTGCCAGCAGTGAATTCCCGGGACAGGGATCAGGAAACACCATATATTTT
once | TRBJ2-1 | TRBV10-1 | - | CASSESRTGSGRYYNEQFF | TGCGCCAGCAGTGAGAGCCGTACTGGGAGCGGGCGATATTACAATGAGCAGTTCTTC
- | TRBJ1-6 | TRBV6-5 | - | CASSYAPGLDSPLHF | TGTGCCAGCAGTTACGCCCCAGGGTTGGATTCACCCCTCCACTTT
- | TRBJ2-5 | TRBV7-8 | TRBD2 | CASSLAGLAGLSTGETQYF | TGTGCCAGCAGCTTAGCGGGGCTAGCGGGCCTCTCGACGGGGGAGACCCAGTACTTC
- | TRBJ1-5 | TRBV5-1 | - | CASSSEAGGNQPQHF | TGCGCCAGCAGCTCTGAGGCAGGGGGCAATCAGCCCCAGCATTTT
once | TRBJ2-1 | TRBV27 | TRBD1 | CASSPTGHNEQFF | TGTGCCAGCAGCCCGACAGGGCACAATGAGCAGTTCTTC
- | TRBJ2-1 | TRBV7-6 | TRBD2 | CASSFIGLAGAGLYNEQFF | TGTGCCAGCAGCTTTATAGGCCTAGCGGGAGCCGGGCTCTACAATGAGCAGTTCTTC
- | TRBJ2-2 | TRBV4-3 | TRBD2 | CASSQDLFLAGGPIGELFF | TGCGCCAGCAGCCAAGATCTTTTCCTAGCGGGAGGGCCCATCGGGGAGCTGTTTTTT
- | TRBJ2-7 | TRBV2 | - | CASSSQGLDYEQYF | TGTGCCAGCAGTAGCCAGGGGTTGGACTACGAGCAGTACTTC
- | TRBJ2-7 | TRBV12-3/TRBV12-4 | - | CASSAGPTYEQYF | TGTGCCAGCAGCGCGGGACCAACCTACGAGCAGTACTTC
few | TRBJ2-1 | TRBV10-2 | TRBD2 | CASSAAREGEQFF | TGCGCCAGCAGTGCGGCCAGGGAGGGTGAGCAGTTCTTC
- | TRBJ2-7 | TRBV10-3 | - | CAITPGDSKEQYF | TGTGCCATCACCCCAGGGGATTCGAAAGAGCAGTACTTC
- | TRBJ2-6 | TRBV6-5 | - | CASSYSNPYILTF | TGTGCCAGCAGTTACTCGAACCCCTATATCCTGACTTTC
- | TRBJ1-2 | TRBV11-1 | TRBD1 | CASSLEGQFGYTF | TGTGCCAGCAGCTTAGAGGGACAGTTCGGCTACACCTTC
- | TRBJ2-7 | TRBV6-6 | TRBD2 | CASSYGGRALEQYF | TGTGCCAGCAGTTACGGCGGGAGGGCCCTCGAGCAGTACTTC